What follows are 14 T cell receptor beta chains derived from one specimen sequenced in a study of blood T cell repertoires in COVID-19. Libraries were prepared by immunoSEQ multiplex PCR; TCRdb keeps only in-frame clonotypes and omits some of them. This table holds 100,000 to 150,000 clones, more than 80% found once. The sequenced material came from peripheral blood. These TCRs come from a man aged 40-50 years with acute or convalescent COVID-19.

V and J are TRBV6-6 and TRBJ2-3; 7 bases are shared with TRBD1. This CDR3 spans 14 amino acids. Unmatched junction bases numbered 6, after V lost 5 bases and J lost 4 bases. Germline-derived CDR1 and CDR2 are MNHNY and SVGAGI (reference sequence). CDR3 loop: CASSRDRSPDTQYF. CDR3 nucleotide sequence: TGTGCCAGCAGTCGGGACAGATCCCCAGATACGCAGTATTTT.

The V call is TRBV6-5, the J call TRBJ2-5; possible D gene TRBD1, 6 bases. The V end lost 3 bases, the J end lost 5 bases, and 16 bases lay between the germline ends. CDR3 length: 15 residues. Germline CDR1 MNHEY, CDR2 SVGAGI. CDR3 sequence: CASSYQGRRWETQYF. CDR3 in DNA: TGTGCCAGCAGTTATCAGGGGAGAAGGTGGGAGACCCAGTACTTC.

The chain is built from TRBV18 and TRBJ2-5; 7 nucleotides agree with TRBD1. J gave up 4 bases and V 5 bases, and 10 bases lay outside the gene matches. Germline V CDR1 and CDR2: KGHSH, LQKENI. The CDR3 spans 15 residues. CDR3 sequence: CASSDNDRVGETQYF. CDR3 in DNA: TGTGCCAGCTCAGACAATGACAGGGTCGGAGAGACCCAGTACTTC.

The V and J genes are TRBV19 and TRBJ2-1; TRBD2 aligns across 11 bases. Per germline, CDR1 LNHDA and CDR2 SQIVND (reference sequence). The trim removed 3 bases at V and 9 bases at J, leaving 4 bases unmatched. CDR3 size: 14 residues. CDR3 in amino acids: CASSISGRGGEQFF. The CDR3 DNA follows: TGTGCCAGTAGTATTAGCGGGAGGGGAGGTGAGCAGTTCTTC.

The chain joins TRBV19 to TRBJ1-5; 7 bases match TRBD1. The V and J ends lost 0 bases and 1 base, in that order; junction bases with no gene match: 3. This CDR3 comprises 16 residues. The germline V gene has CDR1 LNHDA and CDR2 SQIVND (reference sequence). The CDR3 sequence is CASSIEGQQSNQPQHF. The CDR3 bases are TGTGCCAGTAGTATAGAGGGACAGCAAAGCAATCAGCCCCAGCATTTT. Complete variable domain (other parts from reference TRBV19 and TRBJ1-5): DGGITQSPKYLFRKEGQNVTLSCEQNLNHDAMYWYRQDPGQGLRLIYYSQIVNDFQKGDIAEGYSVSREKKESFPLTVTSAQKNPTAFYLCASSIEGQQSNQPQHFGDGTRLSIL.

The rearrangement uses TRBV5-1 and TRBJ2-7, with 11 bases lining up with TRBD2. The CDR3 has 15 amino acids. Germline values: CDR1 SGHRS, CDR2 YFSETQ. V lost 1 base and J lost 6; bases outside the gene matches: 6. In nucleotides, the CDR3 is TGCGCCAGCAGCTTGATACTAGCGGGAGAGAGCGAGCAGTACTTC. It codes for CASSLILAGESEQYF.

J is TRBJ2-3 and V is TRBV7-7; 11 bases line up with TRBD2. The CDR3 runs to 16 residues. Germline lookup yields CDR1 SSHAT and CDR2 FNYEAQ (reference sequence). V shed 1 base and J 0 bases; nucleotides not matched to a gene: 0. CDR3 protein: CASSLGLAGSTDTQYF. The CDR3, as DNA: TGTGCCAGCAGCTTAGGACTAGCGGGGAGCACAGATACGCAGTATTTT.

The chain combines TRBV30 with TRBJ2-6, with 7 nucleotides matching TRBD1. Unmatched junction bases numbered 2, after V lost 5 bases and J lost 4 bases. The germline V gene has CDR1 GTSNPN and CDR2 SVGIG (reference sequence). The CDR3 is 13 amino acids. The CDR3 region is CAWEGAGANVLTF. Here the CDR3 DNA reads TGTGCCTGGGAGGGGGCCGGGGCCAACGTCCTGACTTTC.

This clone was observed a few times. The chain joins TRBV2 to TRBJ1-1; TRBD1 agrees at 7 bases. After removal of 7 bases from V and 3 bases from J, the junction contained 8 bases not matched to a gene. In germline, CDR1 is SNHLY, CDR2 FYNNEI. The CDR3 runs 14 residues. The CDR3 DNA reads TGTGCCAGCACTCGACAGGGTCGAGACACTGAAGCTTTCTTT. This encodes CASTRQGRDTEAFF.

This clone was seen only once. V gene TRBV11-2 combines with J gene TRBJ2-7; 7 positions agree with TRBD2. This CDR3 region has 17 residues. Looked up from germline, CDR1 is SGHAT and CDR2 is FQNNGV. With V trimmed by 5 bases and J by 0 bases, 13 bases remained unmatched. CDR3 in amino acids: CASSKHTSAMTSYEQYF. CDR3 coding DNA: TGTGCCAGCAGCAAACATACTAGCGCGATGACCTCCTACGAGCAGTACTTC.

The chain employs TRBV7-8 and TRBJ1-5; tentatively, D is TRBD1 (5 bases). V lost 0 bases to trimming and J lost 5 bases, with 8 bases between them. Germline assignment: CDR1 SGHVS and CDR2 FQNEAQ. The CDR3 totals 14 residues. The CDR3 DNA reads as TGTGCCAGCAGCTTAGCGGCAGGGCATCAGCCCCAGCATTTT. Translation gives CASSLAAGHQPQHF. Full variable domain (outside the CDR3, taken from reference TRBV7-8 and TRBJ1-5): GAGVSQSPRYKVAKRGQDVALRCDPISGHVSLFWYQQALGQGPEFLTYFQNEAQLDKSGLPSDRFFAERPEGSVSTLKIQRTQQEDSAVYLCASSLAAGHQPQHFGDGTRLSIL.

The chain has TRBV2 and TRBJ1-6; D gene uncertain. Germline V gene data show CDR1 as SNHLY and CDR2 as FYNNEI. V was pared by 3 bases and J by 8 bases, with 11 bases between. This CDR3 is built from 14 residues. The CDR3 coding sequence is TGTGCCAGCAGTGAGGCCAGCGAGGATTCACCCCTCCACTTT. Protein: CASSEASEDSPLHF.

The gene calls are TRBV2 and TRBJ1-5; TRBD1 agrees at 7 bases. From germline, CDR1 is SNHLY and CDR2 FYNNEI. V was pared by 5 bases and J by 3 bases, with 4 bases of the junction left unmatched. The CDR3 sequence is 14 residues long. The CDR3 sequence is CASSLDRYNQPQHF. CDR3 nucleotides: TGTGCCAGCAGTTTGGACAGGTACAATCAGCCCCAGCATTTT.

V and J are TRBV6-1 and TRBJ1-5; possibly TRBD1 for D (5 bases). The germline CDR1 and CDR2 sequences are MNHNS and SASEGT. The CDR3 extends over 13 amino acids. V was pared by 8 bases and J by 0 bases, with 8 bases between. As DNA, the CDR3 is TGTGCCAGCGGGGCGGTTAGCAATCAGCCCCAGCATTTT. This sequence encodes CASGAVSNQPQHF.